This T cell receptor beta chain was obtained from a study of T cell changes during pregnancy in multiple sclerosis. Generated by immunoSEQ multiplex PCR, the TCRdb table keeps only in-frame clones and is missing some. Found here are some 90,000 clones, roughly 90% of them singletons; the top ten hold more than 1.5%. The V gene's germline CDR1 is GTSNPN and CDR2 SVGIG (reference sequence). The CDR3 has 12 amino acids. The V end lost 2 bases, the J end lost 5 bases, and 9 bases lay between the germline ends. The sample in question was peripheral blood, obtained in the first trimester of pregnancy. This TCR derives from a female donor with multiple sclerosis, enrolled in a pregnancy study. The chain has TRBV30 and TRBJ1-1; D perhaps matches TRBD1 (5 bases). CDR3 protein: CAWSPGGTEAFF. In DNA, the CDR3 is TGTGCCTGGAGTCCCGGGGGTACTGAAGCTTTCTTT.